The 28 T cell receptor beta chains presented below share a single source sample, sequenced in a study of molecular identifiers for immune sequencing clone quantification. TCRdb fed the PCR reads into MiXCR, producing one record per CDR3 protein. The profile covers about 630,000 distinct CDR3 sequences, with over 25% appearing a single time and about 0.8% taken by the ten largest. Sequenced material: naive CD8+ T cells from blood, with Jurkat cell RNA spiked in. Subset described: FACS-sorted CD8+CD4-CCR7+CD45RA+ naive T cells. The source of these receptors is a human donor in good health. Some libraries in this study had Jurkat cell RNA spiked in.

The chain links TRBV20-1 to TRBJ2-5; TRBD2 matches at 8 bases. There are 15 residues in the CDR3. With 0 bases clipped from V and 2 bases from J, the junction kept 5 bases outside the gene matches. The germline CDR1 and CDR2 sequences are DFQATT and SNEGSKA (reference sequence). The CDR3 nucleotides are TGCAGTGCTAGAGATCTTGAGCGGGGGCAAGAGACCCAGTACTTC. Translation: CSARDLERGQETQYF.

The chain employs TRBV20-1 and TRBJ2-7; tentatively, D is TRBD1 (6 bases). The CDR3 length is 15 residues. Per the germline V gene, CDR1 is DFQATT and CDR2 is SNEGSKA (reference sequence). The V gene lost 3 bases and the J gene lost 6 bases, with 21 bases spanning the gap. The CDR3 region is CSASFGGLGPCEQYF. CDR3 sequence (DNA): TGCAGTGCTAGTTTTGGGGGCCTTGGACCCTGCGAGCAGTACTTC.

Turning to this clonotype: One junction end does not reproduce the germline sequence, and a read error may be involved. The chain recombines TRBV6-4 with TRBJ2-3, with TRBD1 as a possible D gene (5 bases). This CDR3 has 12 amino acids. The germline gives CDR1 MRHNA, CDR2 SNTAGT. Here the CDR3 DNA reads TGTGCCACCCAGGGAAGCTCAGATACGCTGTATTTT. Translation: CATQGSSDTLYF.

This clonotype occurred many times. V usage is TRBV27 and J usage is TRBJ1-5, with 10 bases identical to TRBD1. The CDR3 is 15 amino acids. With 6 bases clipped from V and 2 bases from J, the junction kept 4 bases outside the gene matches. Germline V gene lookup returns CDR1 MNHEY and CDR2 SMNVEV (reference sequence). CDR3 sequence: CASSSGTGGNQPQHF. The CDR3 coding sequence is TGTGCCAGCAGCTCTGGGACAGGGGGCAATCAGCCCCAGCATTTT.

The sample holds many counts of this clonotype. The rearrangement joins TRBV9 to TRBJ2-3; a possible D gene is TRBD1 (5 bases). The V gene lost 2 bases and the J gene lost 0 bases, with 10 bases spanning the gap. The CDR3 is 15 amino acids. Germline-derived CDR1 and CDR2 are SGDLS and YYNGEE. The CDR3 loop is CASSVLPGSTDTQYF. CDR3 nucleotide sequence: TGTGCCAGCAGCGTGCTACCAGGGAGCACAGATACGCAGTATTTT.

This clonotype was picked up a small number of times. The gene calls are TRBV20-1 and TRBJ2-4; D is unclear. The CDR3 has 17 amino acids. V was pared by 3 bases and J by 0 bases, with 18 bases between. Germline V gene lookup returns CDR1 DFQATT and CDR2 SNEGSKA (reference sequence). The CDR3 DNA is TGCAGTGCTAGTGTTACACACGTCCTGGGAGCCAAAAACATTCAGTACTTC. Encoded protein: CSASVTHVLGAKNIQYF.

At least ten counts were recorded for this clonotype. The chain couples TRBV6-5 to TRBJ1-1; D call uncertain. V was clipped by 7 bases and J by 6 bases, with 9 bases between them. Looked up from germline, CDR1 is MNHEY and CDR2 is SVGAGI. The CDR3 length is 11 residues. The CDR3 loop reads CASILWPEAFF. In DNA, the CDR3 is TGTGCCAGCATATTGTGGCCTGAAGCTTTCTTT.

This clonotype was seen a few times. V and J are TRBV7-9 and TRBJ1-1; D is unclear. V lost 5 bases and J 1 base, leaving 11 bases between the germline ends. This CDR3 contains 14 residues. Germline assignment: CDR1 SEHNR and CDR2 FQNEAQ (reference sequence). CDR3 loop: CASSPNYGNTEAFF. CDR3 in DNA: TGTGCCAGCAGCCCTAACTATGGGAACACTGAAGCTTTCTTT.

The rearrangement uses TRBV6-1 and TRBJ2-7; 7 nucleotides line up with TRBD2. V shed 7 bases and J 6 bases; nucleotides not matched to a gene: 6. The CDR3 covers 12 residues. Germline assignment: CDR1 MNHNS and CDR2 SASEGT. This CDR3 is CASIGWGGEQYF. In DNA, the CDR3 is TGTGCCAGCATAGGTTGGGGGGGCGAGCAGTACTTC.

This clonotype showed up many times. The V and J genes are TRBV27 and TRBJ1-5; no clear D. The CDR3 covers 14 residues. Germline V gene data show CDR1 as MNHEY and CDR2 as SMNVEV (reference sequence). V lost 8 bases and J lost 1, with 12 bases in between. This CDR3 reads CASSPLGSNQPQHF. The CDR3 bases are TGTGCCAGCTCCCCCCTCGGGAGCAATCAGCCCCAGCATTTT.

This clonotype was recorded at least ten times. This rearrangement joins TRBV30 to TRBJ1-1; D remains unclear. The ends were cut back, 4 bases at V and 4 bases at J, with 16 bases in the middle. Germline CDR1 is GTSNPN and CDR2 is SVGIG (reference sequence). The CDR3 extends over 14 amino acids. The DNA for the CDR3 is TGTGCCTGGACCACCTGGGTCGAAGGCACTGAAGCTTTCTTT. It translates to CAWTTWVEGTEAFF.

Many counts were recorded for this clonotype. The chain joins TRBV5-1 to TRBJ2-7; TRBD1 or TRBD2 may be the D gene (5 bases each). Trimming took 4 bases from V and 0 from J, leaving 20 bases between them. CDR3 size: 17 residues. Germline CDR1 is SGHRS and CDR2 is YFSETQ. CDR3 in DNA: TGCGCCAGCAGCCTCAACCCCGGGACCGCCTTCTCCTACGAGCAGTACTTC. Residues: CASSLNPGTAFSYEQYF.

The rearrangement joins TRBV19 to TRBJ1-5; no clear D. The CDR3 sequence is 17 residues long. Germline CDR1 and CDR2: LNHDA and SQIVND (reference sequence). V lost 3 bases to trimming and J lost 0 bases, with 15 bases between them. In DNA, the CDR3 is TGTGCCAGTAGTATCGGGTTGTCAGACTATAGCAATCAGCCCCAGCATTTT. It yields the protein CASSIGLSDYSNQPQHF.

This clonotype was seen repeatedly, ten times or more. The chain is built from TRBV7-9 and TRBJ2-4; 7 bases line up with TRBD2. J gave up 0 bases and V 3 bases, and 5 bases lay outside the gene matches. Germline CDR1 SEHNR, CDR2 FQNEAQ (reference sequence). This CDR3 is 16 amino acids long. CDR3 protein: CASSLGGEIAKNIQYF. CDR3 DNA sequence: TGTGCCAGCAGCTTGGGAGGGGAGATAGCCAAAAACATTCAGTACTTC.

This clonotype occurred a few times. V gene TRBV4-3 combines with J gene TRBJ2-7; D is unclear. The CDR3 loop spans 14 amino acids. Trimming removed 0 bases from V and 3 bases from J, with 9 bases in between. Germline V gene lookup returns CDR1 LGHNA and CDR2 YSLEER. The CDR3 nucleotides are TGCGCCAGCAGCCAAGATCCAATTGGCTACGAGCAGTACTTC. Protein product: CASSQDPIGYEQYF.

The table lists this clonotype with many counts. The chain has TRBV18 and TRBJ2-2; D perhaps matches TRBD1 (5 bases). CDR1 KGHSH and CDR2 LQKENI come from the germline V gene. The CDR3 is 17 residues long. V was trimmed by 3 bases and J by 5 bases, leaving 19 bases between them. CDR3 sequence: CASSPSSQGRWTGELFF. Written as DNA, the CDR3 is TGTGCCAGCTCACCTTCCTCCCAGGGCCGGTGGACCGGGGAGCTGTTTTTT.

This clonotype has more than one count but fewer than ten. The chain is built from TRBV2 and TRBJ2-5, with D maybe TRBD1 (6 bases). V lost 5 bases and J lost 5, with 21 bases in between. The CDR3 has 16 amino acids. CDR1 and CDR2 (germline): SNHLY, FYNNEI. CDR3 sequence reads: CASSSTRDTVVETQYF. The CDR3 DNA is TGTGCCAGCAGTTCCACTAGGGACACGGTAGTGGAGACCCAGTACTTC.

This clonotype appeared many times. V gene TRBV3-1 combines with J gene TRBJ2-3; 11 positions agree with TRBD1. The CDR3 runs to 14 residues. J lost 6 bases, V lost 4 bases, and 3 bases had no gene match. The germline gives CDR1 LGHDT, CDR2 YNNKEL (reference sequence). For the CDR3, the DNA is TGTGCCAGCAGCCGGACAGGGGGCATCGATACGCAGTATTTT. Residues: CASSRTGGIDTQYF.

V gene TRBV7-9 combines with J gene TRBJ2-5; D possibly uses TRBD1 or TRBD2 (5 bases each). This CDR3 region has 15 residues. CDR1 is SEHNR and CDR2 is FQNEAQ in the germline V gene (reference sequence). The ends were cut back, 1 base at V and 5 bases at J, with 14 bases in the middle. The CDR3 here is CASSLVFTRDETQYF. The CDR3 coding sequence is TGTGCCAGCAGCTTAGTTTTTACCAGGGACGAGACCCAGTACTTC.

There are a few counts of this clonotype. The J gene is TRBJ2-1, the V gene TRBV2, with 8 positions matching TRBD2. Germline V gene lookup returns CDR1 SNHLY and CDR2 FYNNEI. V was clipped by 6 bases and J by 0 bases; unmatched bases: 4. The CDR3 spans 15 residues. The CDR3 spells CASRDSGTSYNEQFF. CDR3 in DNA: TGTGCCAGCAGGGATAGCGGGACCTCCTACAATGAGCAGTTCTTC.

This clonotype was observed at least ten times. The gene calls are TRBV5-1 and TRBJ2-5; D is undetermined. There are 14 residues in the CDR3. Germline lookup yields CDR1 SGHRS and CDR2 YFSETQ. With 0 bases removed from V and 3 bases from J, the gap between germline ends came to 9 bases. CDR3 sequence reads: CASSLAGGEETQYF. The CDR3 DNA follows: TGCGCCAGCAGCTTGGCCGGTGGAGAAGAGACCCAGTACTTC.

This clonotype was counted many times. The chain has TRBV12-3 or TRBV12-4 and TRBJ1-1, with 7 nucleotides matching TRBD1. The CDR3 extends over 13 amino acids. V trimming: 5 bases; J trimming: 6 bases; junction bases outside the gene matches: 6. The DNA of the CDR3 is TGTGCCAGCAGTCAAACAGGGGCCGCTGAAGCTTTCTTT. Protein product: CASSQTGAAEAFF.

The sample holds many counts of this clonotype. The rearrangement links TRBV6-2 or TRBV6-3 to TRBJ1-5; D gene unclear. V was trimmed by 6 bases and J by 4 bases, leaving 10 bases between them. This CDR3 is built from 13 residues. Looked up from germline, CDR1 is MNHEY and CDR2 is SVGEGT. The CDR3 bases are TGTGCCAGCAGCCAAGAATTGAATCAGCCCCAGCATTTT. Protein product: CASSQELNQPQHF.

This clonotype was seen only a few times. V and J are TRBV7-3 and TRBJ2-1, with unresolved D. This CDR3 region has 15 residues. Germline CDR1 is SGHTA and CDR2 is FQGTGA. The germline V and J ends were trimmed by 5 bases and 1 base, with 12 bases remaining between them. CDR3 amino acids: CASSRLGGSYNEQFF. Written as DNA, the CDR3 is TGTGCCAGCAGCAGGCTAGGCGGATCCTACAATGAGCAGTTCTTC.

This clonotype was found many times. This sequence joins TRBV25-1 and TRBJ2-7; D perhaps matches TRBD2 (6 bases). There are 15 residues in the CDR3. The V gene lost 2 bases and the J gene lost 0 bases, with 11 bases spanning the gap. Germline CDR1 is MGHDK and CDR2 is SYGVNS. DNA of the CDR3: TGTGCCAGCAGTGAACCGGGGGACGGCTCCTACGAGCAGTACTTC. The encoded protein is CASSEPGDGSYEQYF.

Regarding this clonotype: At one boundary the junction diverges from the germline segment, which might be a read error. The chain is built from TRBV7-6 and TRBJ2-7, with 10 bases lining up with TRBD1. The CDR3 contains 18 residues. CDR1 and CDR2 from the germline V gene are SGHVS and FNYEAQ. This chain's CDR3 is CVSSLSMARTGGSYEQYF. DNA for the CDR3: TGTGTCAGCAGCTTGTCCATGGCGAGGACAGGGGGCTCCTACGAGCAGTACTTC.

This clonotype was observed a few times. The chain links TRBV5-1 to TRBJ1-3; TRBD1 might be the D (5 bases). V was trimmed by 0 bases and J by 4 bases, leaving 11 bases between them. The CDR3 length is 15 residues. Germline V gene sequence: CDR1 SGHRS, CDR2 YFSETQ. The CDR3: CASSLAGQGGNTIYF. CDR3 sequence (DNA): TGCGCCAGCAGCTTGGCCGGGCAGGGAGGAAACACCATATATTTT.

This clonotype has ten or more counts. The V and J genes are TRBV7-6 and TRBJ2-3; maybe TRBD2 (6 bases). V lost 8 bases to trimming and J lost 2 bases, with 8 bases between them. The CDR3 spans 12 residues. Germline CDR1 SGHVS, CDR2 FNYEAQ. The CDR3 nucleotides are TGTGCCAGCGGCGGGGTCACAGATACGCAGTATTTT. Protein: CASGGVTDTQYF.